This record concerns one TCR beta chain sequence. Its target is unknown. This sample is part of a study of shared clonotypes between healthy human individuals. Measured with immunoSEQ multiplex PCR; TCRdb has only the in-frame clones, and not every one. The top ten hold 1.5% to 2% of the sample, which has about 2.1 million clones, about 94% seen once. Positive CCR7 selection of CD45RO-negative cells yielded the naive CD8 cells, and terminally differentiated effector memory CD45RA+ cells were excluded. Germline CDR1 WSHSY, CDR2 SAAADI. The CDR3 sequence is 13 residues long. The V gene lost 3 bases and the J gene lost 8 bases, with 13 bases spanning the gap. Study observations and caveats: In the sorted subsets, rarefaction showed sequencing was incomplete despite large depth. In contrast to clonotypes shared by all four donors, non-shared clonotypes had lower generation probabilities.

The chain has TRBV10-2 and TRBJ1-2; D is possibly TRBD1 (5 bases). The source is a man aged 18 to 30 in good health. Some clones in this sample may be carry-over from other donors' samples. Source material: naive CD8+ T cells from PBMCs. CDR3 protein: CASSDTFRDGYTF. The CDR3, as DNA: TGCGCCAGCAGTGATACATTTAGGGACGGCTACACCTTC.